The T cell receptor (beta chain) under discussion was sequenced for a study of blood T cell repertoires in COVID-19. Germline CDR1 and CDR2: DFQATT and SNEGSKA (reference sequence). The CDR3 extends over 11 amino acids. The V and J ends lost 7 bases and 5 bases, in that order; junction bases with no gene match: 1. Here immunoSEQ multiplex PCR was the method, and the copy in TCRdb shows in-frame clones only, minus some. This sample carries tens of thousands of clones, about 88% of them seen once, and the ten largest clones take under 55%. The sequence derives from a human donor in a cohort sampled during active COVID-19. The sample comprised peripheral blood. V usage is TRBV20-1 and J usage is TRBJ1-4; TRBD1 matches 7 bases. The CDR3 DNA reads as TGCAGTGTGACAGGGAATGAAAAACTGTTTTTT. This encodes CSVTGNEKLFF.